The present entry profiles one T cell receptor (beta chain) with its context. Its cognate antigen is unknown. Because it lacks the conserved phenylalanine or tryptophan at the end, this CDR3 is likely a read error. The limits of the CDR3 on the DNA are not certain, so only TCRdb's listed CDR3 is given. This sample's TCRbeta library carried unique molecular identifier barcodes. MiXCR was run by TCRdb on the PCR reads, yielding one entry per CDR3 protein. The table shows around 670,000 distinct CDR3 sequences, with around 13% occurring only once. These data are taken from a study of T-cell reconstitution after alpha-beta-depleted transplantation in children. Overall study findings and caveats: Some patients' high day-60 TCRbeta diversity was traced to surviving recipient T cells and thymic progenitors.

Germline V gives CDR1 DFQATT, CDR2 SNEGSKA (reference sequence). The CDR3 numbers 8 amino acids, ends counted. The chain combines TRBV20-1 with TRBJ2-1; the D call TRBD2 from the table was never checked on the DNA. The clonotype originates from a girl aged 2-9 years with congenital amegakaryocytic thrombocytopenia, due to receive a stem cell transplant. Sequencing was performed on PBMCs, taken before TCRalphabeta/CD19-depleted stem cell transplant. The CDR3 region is CSADQRDL.